The 28 T cell receptor beta chains listed next were all sequenced from one sample in a study of shared clonotypes between healthy human individuals. Sequencing was performed with immunoSEQ multiplex PCR; in TCRdb, only in-frame clones are kept and a portion is missing. Of over 150,000 clones listed, roughly 70% are singletons. The sequenced material came from memory CD4+ T cells sorted from blood. Subset reported: CD45RA-negative fraction. These receptors came from a man aged 30 to 45 in good health.

V gene TRBV6-6 combines with J gene TRBJ2-2; no reliable D call. CDR3 length: 13 residues. In germline, CDR1 is MNHNY, CDR2 SVGAGI (reference sequence). V was trimmed by 8 bases and J by 2 bases, leaving 9 bases between them. The CDR3 sequence is CASSTSNTGELFF. The CDR3 nucleotides are TGTGCCAGCTCGACTTCAAACACCGGGGAGCTGTTTTTT.

The V call is TRBV21-1, the J call TRBJ1-2. TRBV21-1 is described as a pseudogene. The CDR3 sequence is 16 residues long. The CDR3 sequence: CASSPPHSPENYGYTF. The DNA for the CDR3 is TGTGCCAGCAGCCCACCTCATTCCCCGGAAAACTATGGCTACACCTTC.

V gene TRBV30 combines with J gene TRBJ2-5; D possibly corresponds to TRBD1 (6 bases). Per the germline V gene, CDR1 is GTSNPN and CDR2 is SVGIG (reference sequence). V was trimmed by 2 bases and J by 2 bases, leaving 12 bases between them. The CDR3 is made up of 14 amino acids. CDR3 in amino acids: CAWSPLTGQETQYF. For the CDR3, the DNA is TGTGCCTGGAGTCCCTTGACAGGACAAGAGACCCAGTACTTC.

This chain connects TRBV2 to TRBJ1-3, with D possibly matching TRBD1 (5 bases). This CDR3 region has 19 residues. Looked up from germline, CDR1 is SNHLY and CDR2 is FYNNEI. V dropped 1 base and J dropped 0 bases, with 19 bases sitting between them. For the CDR3, the DNA is TGTGCCAGCAGTGAAGTCCGGGACCTCGTAGTCCGCTCTGGAAACACCATATATTTT. Encoded protein: CASSEVRDLVVRSGNTIYF.

This chain joins TRBV9 and TRBJ2-1, with 7 positions matching TRBD2. V shed 0 bases, J shed 0 bases, and the junction held 15 bases outside the gene matches. CDR3 length: 20 amino acids. Germline lookup yields CDR1 SGDLS and CDR2 YYNGEE. DNA of the CDR3: TGTGCCAGCAGCGTAGGATGGCGGGAGTTCGGTGAGATCTCCTACAATGAGCAGTTCTTC. Protein: CASSVGWREFGEISYNEQFF.

The rearrangement joins TRBV19 to TRBJ2-4, with TRBD2 matching over 8 bases. The CDR3 extends over 17 amino acids. Germline V gene lookup returns CDR1 LNHDA and CDR2 SQIVND (reference sequence). After removal of 6 bases from V and 0 bases from J, the junction contained 10 bases not matched to a gene. The CDR3 region has the DNA TGTGCCAGTAGCCAAGCGGGAGCAATCCTAGCCAAAAACATTCAGTACTTC. Protein sequence: CASSQAGAILAKNIQYF.

The rearrangement links TRBV18 to TRBJ2-6, with D tentatively TRBD1 (6 bases). The CDR3 spans 17 residues. Germline CDR1 is KGHSH and CDR2 is LQKENI. The ends were cut back, 3 bases at V and 0 bases at J, with 12 bases in the middle. The CDR3 bases are TGTGCCAGCTCACCGACGACAGGTAGCTCTGGGGCCAACGTCCTGACTTTC. It translates to CASSPTTGSSGANVLTF.

The rearrangement joins TRBV7-9 to TRBJ1-1, with unresolved D. The CDR3 is 10 amino acids. Germline CDR1 reads SEHNR; CDR2 reads FQNEAQ (reference sequence). Trimming removed 0 bases at V and 7 bases at J, with 0 bases between. DNA of the CDR3: TGTGCCAGCAGCTTAGCTGAAGCTTTCTTT. Its protein is CASSLAEAFF.

The CDR3 is CASSLGSQTQYF. DNA of the CDR3: TGTGCCAGCAGCTTAGGCTCCCAGACCCAGTACTTC. This rearrangement joins TRBV11-3 to TRBJ2-5; D uncertain. V lost 1 base and J lost 6, with 6 bases in between. In germline, CDR1 is SGHNT, CDR2 YENEEA. The CDR3 sequence is 12 residues long.

A few counts support this clone. The chain carries TRBV6-5 and TRBJ2-1; 9 nucleotides align to TRBD1. V gave up 3 bases and J gave up 6 bases; unmatched junction bases: 6. This CDR3 spans 15 amino acids. Germline V gene sequence: CDR1 MNHEY, CDR2 SVGAGI. CDR3 residues: CASSYEGQGFNEQFF. In DNA, the CDR3 is TGTGCCAGCAGTTATGAGGGACAGGGTTTCAATGAGCAGTTCTTC.

Points on this clone: At the DNA level, this CDR3 is encoded by other sequences in the same sample as well. The chain couples TRBV18 to TRBJ2-2, with TRBD2 identical over 9 bases. CDR1 is KGHSH and CDR2 is LQKENI in the germline V gene. V shed 3 bases, J shed 1 base, and the junction held 3 bases outside the gene matches. The CDR3 is made up of 16 amino acids. The CDR3 sequence: CASSPTSGLNTGELFF. Written as DNA, the CDR3 is TGTGCCAGCTCACCGACTAGCGGTTTGAACACCGGGGAGCTGTTTTTT.

The genes are TRBV15 and TRBJ1-2; 9 bases match TRBD1. The CDR3 totals 15 residues. The germline gives CDR1 LNHNV, CDR2 YYDKDF (reference sequence). V shed 4 bases and J 5 bases; nucleotides not matched to a gene: 8. The CDR3 DNA follows: TGTGCCACCAGCACGCCGGGACAGGGTTTGTATGGCTACACCTTC. This sequence encodes CATSTPGQGLYGYTF.

This clone was observed many times. The chain recombines TRBV5-1 with TRBJ1-2; 9 nucleotides agree with TRBD1. After removal of 4 bases from V and 7 bases from J, the junction contained 11 bases not matched to a gene. Looked up from germline, CDR1 is SGHRS and CDR2 is YFSETQ. The CDR3 contains 15 residues. The CDR3: CASSPDPGTGSGYTF. DNA of the CDR3: TGCGCCAGCAGCCCGGACCCCGGGACAGGGTCTGGCTACACCTTC. The full variable domain, rest sourced from reference TRBV5-1 and TRBJ1-2, is KAGVTQTPRYLIKTRGQQVTLSCSPISGHRSVSWYQQTPGQGLQFLFEYFSETQRNKGNFPGRFSGRQFSNSRSEMNVSTLELGDSALYLCASSPDPGTGSGYTFGSGTRLTVV.

The genes are TRBV5-6 and TRBJ2-3; 11 nucleotides align to TRBD1. After removal of 1 base from V and 6 bases from J, the junction contained 7 bases not matched to a gene. Germline loops: CDR1 SGHDT, CDR2 YYEEEE. CDR3 length: 16 amino acids. CDR3 in amino acids: CASSLFGTGGKDTQYF. In DNA, the CDR3 is TGTGCCAGCAGCTTGTTCGGGACAGGGGGTAAGGATACGCAGTATTTT.

The rearrangement joins TRBV14 to TRBJ2-7, with D unresolved. There are 12 residues in the CDR3. Per the germline V gene, CDR1 is SGHDN and CDR2 is FVKESK. Trimming left V 0 bases short and J 7 bases short, with 7 bases between. CDR3 DNA sequence: TGTGCCAGCAGCCAAGACACCCGAGAGCAGTACTTC. Protein: CASSQDTREQYF.

The chain uses TRBV4-1 and TRBJ2-4; 8 positions match TRBD2. The CDR3 consists of 20 residues. The V gene end was trimmed by 4 bases and the J gene end by 1 base; junction bases not matched to a gene: 18. Germline CDR1 MGHRA, CDR2 YSYEKL. CDR3 coding DNA: TGCGCCAGCAGCCTTAGGGCGGATAGCGGGATGGAGAGGGCCAAAAACATTCAGTACTTC. Amino acid sequence: CASSLRADSGMERAKNIQYF.

V and J are TRBV11-2 and TRBJ2-5; TRBD1 matches 8 bases. This CDR3 has 15 residues. The V gene's germline CDR1 is SGHAT and CDR2 FQNNGV. The junction had 10 bases not matched to a gene; V was cut back by 5 bases and J by 5 bases. CDR3 protein: CASSPTTGARETQYF. The CDR3 bases are TGTGCCAGCAGCCCCACGACAGGGGCCCGGGAGACCCAGTACTTC.

The chain carries TRBV11-2 and TRBJ2-2, with 7 nucleotides matching TRBD1. CDR1 SGHAT and CDR2 FQNNGV come from the germline V gene. V shed 2 bases and J 4 bases; nucleotides not matched to a gene: 13. The CDR3 length is 18 residues. In DNA, the CDR3 is TGTGCCAGCAGCTTATATGCATTGAAGGGGGCCGGCACCGGGGAGCTGTTTTTT. It translates to CASSLYALKGAGTGELFF.

This rearrangement joins TRBV7-2 to TRBJ2-1; D possibly uses TRBD1 or TRBD2 (6 bases each). This CDR3 has 18 amino acids. With 2 bases removed from V and 5 bases from J, the gap between germline ends came to 22 bases. Germline values: CDR1 SGHTA, CDR2 FQGNSA. The CDR3 bases are TGTGCCAGCAGCTTATGGGGCCTTGGAGGGGGACCTAACAATGAGCAGTTCTTC. Protein product: CASSLWGLGGGPNNEQFF.

This clone is a singleton in its sample. V usage is TRBV6-1 and J usage is TRBJ2-7; 7 positions agree with TRBD1. Looked up from germline, CDR1 is MNHNS and CDR2 is SASEGT. V lost 5 bases to trimming and J lost 6 bases; unmatched junction nucleotides: 10. CDR3 size: 14 residues. The DNA for the CDR3 is TGTGCCAGCAGTATTTTAGGGGGCTTGGGCGAGCAGTACTTC. Translation: CASSILGGLGEQYF.

The chain recombines TRBV28 with TRBJ2-7; D gene uncertain. Trimming shortened V by 1 base and J by 9 bases, and 13 bases separated the two germline ends. The germline CDR1 and CDR2 sequences are MDHEN and SYDVKM. The CDR3 extends over 13 amino acids. CDR3 sequence: CASSLYSLDGQYF. The CDR3 DNA is TGTGCCAGCAGTTTATATAGCCTCGATGGGCAGTACTTC. Filled out from reference TRBV28 and TRBJ2-7, the complete variable domain reads DVKVTQSSRYLVKRTGEKVFLECVQDMDHENMFWYRQDPGLGLRLIYFSYDVKMKEKGDIPEGYSVSREKKERFSLILESASTNQTSMYLCASSLYSLDGQYFGPGTRLTVT.

The chain has TRBV30 and TRBJ2-7, with D uncertain. The length of the CDR3 is 11 residues. Looked up from germline, CDR1 is GTSNPN and CDR2 is SVGIG (reference sequence). V lost 6 bases to trimming and J lost 4 bases, with 10 bases between them. Written as DNA, the CDR3 is TGTGCCTGTCGCGCCCGTTACGAGCAGTACTTC. It is translated as CACRARYEQYF.

The gene calls are TRBV6-1 and TRBJ1-5, with a tentative D call TRBD1 (5 bases). The CDR3 spans 15 residues. Deletions cut 3 bases from V and 5 bases from J, with 14 bases between. CDR1 and CDR2 (germline): MNHNS, SASEGT. CDR3 DNA sequence: TGTGCCAGCAGTGAGGGGCAGGGCTGGGATCAGCCCCAGCATTTT. Residues: CASSEGQGWDQPQHF.

This rearrangement joins TRBV19 to TRBJ2-7; TRBD2 aligns across 7 bases. This CDR3 is built from 17 residues. Trimming removed 2 bases from V and 1 base from J; junction bases left unmatched: 11. In germline, CDR1 is LNHDA, CDR2 SQIVND (reference sequence). The CDR3: CASSILSSGGASYEQYF. The CDR3 nucleotides are TGTGCCAGTAGTATACTCTCTAGCGGAGGAGCTTCCTACGAGCAGTACTTC.

This chain links TRBV5-8 with TRBJ2-1; possibly TRBD2 for D (6 bases). Germline CDR1 is SGHTS and CDR2 is YDEGEE. This CDR3 is 12 amino acids long. Trimming cost V 6 bases and J 10 bases, with 14 bases left between them. The CDR3: CASTRRAGEQFF. The CDR3, as DNA: TGTGCCAGCACCCGCCGGGCGGGAGAGCAGTTCTTC.

As for this clone: A read error may explain this, as a much larger clone is one base away. Distinct nucleotide sequences in the sample also encode this CDR3. V usage is TRBV7-2 and J usage is TRBJ2-1; D remains ambiguous. The CDR3 is made up of 13 amino acids. V was cut by 5 bases and J by 0 bases, with 5 bases left in between. Germline lookup yields CDR1 SGHTA and CDR2 FQGNSA. The CDR3 DNA sequence: TGTGCCAGCAGCCTAAGCTCCTACAATGAGCAGTTCTTC. This sequence encodes CASSLSSYNEQFF.

This clone was seen repeatedly, ten times or more. The rearrangement uses TRBV5-5 and TRBJ2-7; D tentatively reads TRBD1 or TRBD2 (5 bases each). Germline V gene lookup returns CDR1 SGHKS and CDR2 YYEKEE (reference sequence). This CDR3 comprises 14 residues. V was shortened by 3 bases and J by 6 bases, with 16 bases between the two germline ends. CDR3 sequence: CASSWDPHEGEQYF. The CDR3 nucleotides read TGTGCCAGCAGCTGGGACCCCCATGAGGGCGAGCAGTACTTC.

The CDR3: CASSAPRTEAFF. For the CDR3, the DNA is TGTGCCAGCAGCGCCCCACGGACTGAAGCTTTCTTT. The V call is TRBV9, the J call TRBJ1-1; D gene ambiguous. Germline V lookup: CDR1 SGDLS, CDR2 YYNGEE. Trimming pared 3 bases from V and 5 bases from J, leaving 8 bases between. The CDR3 is 12 residues long.